These T cell receptor beta chains were read from a single sample in a study of T-cell memory formation after mild COVID-19. TCRdb reprocessed the 5' RACE reads via MiXCR and lists one record per CDR3 protein. This table holds hundreds of thousands of distinct CDR3 sequences, less than 25% found once. Material: PBMCs or a T cell subset sorted from them (not recorded which). These receptors all stem from an adult woman who had mild COVID-19 (a few samples of this study predate the infection). Cell type and time point are not known. CDR3s leave out the opening cysteine and the closing phenylalanine or tryptophan. The D gene is left open where the match is weak.

j_call: TRBJ2-3
v_call: TRBV7-9
d_call: .
cdr3_aa: ASSPSISTDTQY

j_call: TRBJ2-1
v_call: TRBV11-3
d_call: .
cdr3_aa: ASSSAGALTNEQF

j_call: TRBJ2-7
v_call: TRBV6-5
d_call: TRBD1
cdr3_aa: ASSSSEGQGWAEQY

j_call: TRBJ1-1
v_call: TRBV6-1
d_call: .
cdr3_aa: ASSEADYRTEAF

j_call: TRBJ1-3
v_call: TRBV9
d_call: .
cdr3_aa: ASSVDGTSGNTIY

j_call: TRBJ2-7
v_call: TRBV4-3
d_call: .
cdr3_aa: ASSQDSYSYEQY

j_call: TRBJ2-3
v_call: TRBV30
d_call: TRBD2
cdr3_aa: AWGLADTQY

j_call: TRBJ2-1
v_call: TRBV6-5
d_call: TRBD1
cdr3_aa: ASSYSRAGTGGLEQF

j_call: TRBJ2-2
v_call: TRBV4-3
d_call: TRBD2
cdr3_aa: ASSQSGANTGELF

j_call: TRBJ2-7
v_call: TRBV4-3
d_call: .
cdr3_aa: ASSQDFDYEQY

j_call: TRBJ1-1
v_call: TRBV12-3/TRBV12-4
d_call: .
cdr3_aa: ASARVDSGTQNVWDTEAF

j_call: TRBJ2-1
v_call: TRBV5-1
d_call: TRBD2
cdr3_aa: ASSGGLAGVLGGEQF

j_call: TRBJ2-7
v_call: TRBV13
d_call: .
cdr3_aa: ASSPGDQRHEQY